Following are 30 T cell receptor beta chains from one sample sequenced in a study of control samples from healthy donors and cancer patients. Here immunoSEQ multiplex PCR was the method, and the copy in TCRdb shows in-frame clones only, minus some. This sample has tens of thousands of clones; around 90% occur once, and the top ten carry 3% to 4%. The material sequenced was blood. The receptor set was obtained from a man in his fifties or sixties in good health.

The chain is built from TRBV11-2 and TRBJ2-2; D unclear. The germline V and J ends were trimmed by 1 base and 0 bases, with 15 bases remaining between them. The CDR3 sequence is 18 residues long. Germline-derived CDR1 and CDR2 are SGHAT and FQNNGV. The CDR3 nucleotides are TGTGCCAGCAGCTTAGGGGCCCTTGGGCTCCCGAACACCGGGGAGCTGTTTTTT. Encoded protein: CASSLGALGLPNTGELFF.

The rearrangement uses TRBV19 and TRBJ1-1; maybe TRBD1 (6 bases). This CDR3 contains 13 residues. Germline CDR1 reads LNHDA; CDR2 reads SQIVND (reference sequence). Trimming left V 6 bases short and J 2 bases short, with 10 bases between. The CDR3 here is CASSLQGNTEAFF. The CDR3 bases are TGTGCCAGTAGCCTACAGGGTAACACTGAAGCTTTCTTT.

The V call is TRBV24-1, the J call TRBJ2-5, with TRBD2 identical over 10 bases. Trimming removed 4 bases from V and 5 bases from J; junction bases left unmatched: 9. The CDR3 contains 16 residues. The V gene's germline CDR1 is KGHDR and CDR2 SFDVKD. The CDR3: CATSDPPSGRGETQYF. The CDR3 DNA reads TGTGCCACCAGTGACCCTCCTAGCGGGAGAGGCGAGACCCAGTACTTC.

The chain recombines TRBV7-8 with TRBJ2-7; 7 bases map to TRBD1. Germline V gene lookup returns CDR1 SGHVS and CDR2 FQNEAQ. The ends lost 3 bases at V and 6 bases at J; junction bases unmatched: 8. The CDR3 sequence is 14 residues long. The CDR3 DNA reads TGTGCCAGCAGCTTCACAGGGGCTGTGGGCGAGCAGTACTTC. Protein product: CASSFTGAVGEQYF. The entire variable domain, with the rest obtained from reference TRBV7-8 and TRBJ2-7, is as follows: GAGVSQSPRYKVAKRGQDVALRCDPISGHVSLFWYQQALGQGPEFLTYFQNEAQLDKSGLPSDRFFAERPEGSVSTLKIQRTQQEDSAVYLCASSFTGAVGEQYFGPGTRLTVT.

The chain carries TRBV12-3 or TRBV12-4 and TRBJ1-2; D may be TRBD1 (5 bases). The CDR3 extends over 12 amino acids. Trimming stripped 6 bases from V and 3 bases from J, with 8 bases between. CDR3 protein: CASSGGDYGYTF. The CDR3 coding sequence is TGTGCCAGCAGCGGGGGGGACTATGGCTACACCTTC.

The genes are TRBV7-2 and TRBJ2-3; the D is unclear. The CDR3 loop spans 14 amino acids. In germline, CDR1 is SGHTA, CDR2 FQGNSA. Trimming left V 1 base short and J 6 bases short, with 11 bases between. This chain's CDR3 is CASSLGYQSDTQYF. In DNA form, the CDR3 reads TGTGCCAGCAGCTTAGGATATCAGAGTGATACGCAGTATTTT.

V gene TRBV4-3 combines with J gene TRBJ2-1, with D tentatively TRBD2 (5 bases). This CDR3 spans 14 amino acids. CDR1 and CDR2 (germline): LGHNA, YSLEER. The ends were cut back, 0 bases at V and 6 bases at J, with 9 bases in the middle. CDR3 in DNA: TGCGCCAGCAGCCAAGAAGGGAGATCCAATGAGCAGTTCTTC. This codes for CASSQEGRSNEQFF.

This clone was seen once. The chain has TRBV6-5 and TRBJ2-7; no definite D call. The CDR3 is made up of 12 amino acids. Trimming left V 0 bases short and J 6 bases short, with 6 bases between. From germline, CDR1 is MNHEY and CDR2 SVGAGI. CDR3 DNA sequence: TGTGCCAGCAGTTACTCGAACGGCGAGCAGTACTTC. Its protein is CASSYSNGEQYF.

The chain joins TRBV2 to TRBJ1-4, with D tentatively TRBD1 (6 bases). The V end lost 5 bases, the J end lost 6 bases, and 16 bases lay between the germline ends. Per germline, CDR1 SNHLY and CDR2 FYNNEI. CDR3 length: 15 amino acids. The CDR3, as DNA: TGTGCCAGCAGTCGTCGGGGGGGCTCAGATGAAAAACTGTTTTTT. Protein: CASSRRGGSDEKLFF.

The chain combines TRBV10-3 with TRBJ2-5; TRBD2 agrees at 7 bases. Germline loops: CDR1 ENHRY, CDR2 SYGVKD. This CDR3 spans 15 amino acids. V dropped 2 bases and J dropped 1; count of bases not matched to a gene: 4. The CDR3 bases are TGTGCCATCAGTGAGGGGGAGGGGTCCCAAGAGACCCAGTACTTC. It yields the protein CAISEGEGSQETQYF.

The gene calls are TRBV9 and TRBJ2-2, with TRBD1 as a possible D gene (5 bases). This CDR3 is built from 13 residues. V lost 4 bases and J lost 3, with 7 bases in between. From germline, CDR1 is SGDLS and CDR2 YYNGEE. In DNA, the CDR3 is TGTGCCAGCAGCCCACAGGACACCGGGGAGCTGTTTTTT. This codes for CASSPQDTGELFF.

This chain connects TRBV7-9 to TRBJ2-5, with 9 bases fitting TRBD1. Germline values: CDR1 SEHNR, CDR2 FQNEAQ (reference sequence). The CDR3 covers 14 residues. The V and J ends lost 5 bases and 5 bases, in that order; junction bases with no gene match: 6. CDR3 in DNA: TGTGCCAGCAGCGCACAGGGGGCTTGGGAGACCCAGTACTTC. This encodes CASSAQGAWETQYF.

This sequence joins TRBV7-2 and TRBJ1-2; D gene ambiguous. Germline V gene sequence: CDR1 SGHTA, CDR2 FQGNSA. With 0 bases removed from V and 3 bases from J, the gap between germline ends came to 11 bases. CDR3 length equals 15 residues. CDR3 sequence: CASSLAGAADYGYTF. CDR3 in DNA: TGTGCCAGCAGCTTAGCTGGAGCGGCGGACTATGGCTACACCTTC.

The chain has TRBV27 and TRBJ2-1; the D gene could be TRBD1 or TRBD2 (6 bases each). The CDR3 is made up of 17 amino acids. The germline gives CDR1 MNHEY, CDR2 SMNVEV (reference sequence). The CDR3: CAAARGVEVLFTNEQFF. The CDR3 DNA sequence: TGTGCAGCGGCTAGGGGGGTCGAGGTTTTGTTCACCAATGAGCAGTTCTTC.

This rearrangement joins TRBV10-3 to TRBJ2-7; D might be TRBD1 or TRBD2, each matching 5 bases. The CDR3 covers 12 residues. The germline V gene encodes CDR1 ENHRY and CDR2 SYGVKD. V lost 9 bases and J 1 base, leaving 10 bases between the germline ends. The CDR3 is CAIGTVSYEQYF. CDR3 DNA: TGTGCCATAGGGACGGTATCCTACGAGCAGTACTTC.

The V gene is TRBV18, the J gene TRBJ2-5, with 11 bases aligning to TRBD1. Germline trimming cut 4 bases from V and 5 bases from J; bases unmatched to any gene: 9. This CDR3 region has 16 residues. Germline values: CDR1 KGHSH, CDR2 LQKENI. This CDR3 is CASSHRTGGAEETQYF. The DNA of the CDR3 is TGTGCCAGCTCACATCGGACAGGGGGCGCGGAGGAGACCCAGTACTTC. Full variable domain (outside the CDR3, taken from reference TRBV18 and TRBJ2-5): NAGVMQNPRHLVRRRGQEARLRCSPMKGHSHVYWYRQLPEEGLKFMVYLQKENIIDESGMPKERFSAEFPKEGPSILRIQQVVRGDSAAYFCASSHRTGGAEETQYFGPGTRLLVL.

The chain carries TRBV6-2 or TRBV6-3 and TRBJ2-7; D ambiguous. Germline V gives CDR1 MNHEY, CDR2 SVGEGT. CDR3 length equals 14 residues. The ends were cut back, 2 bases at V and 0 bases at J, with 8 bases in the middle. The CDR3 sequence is CASSYPGFSYEQYF. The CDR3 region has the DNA TGTGCCAGCAGTTACCCCGGGTTCTCCTACGAGCAGTACTTC.

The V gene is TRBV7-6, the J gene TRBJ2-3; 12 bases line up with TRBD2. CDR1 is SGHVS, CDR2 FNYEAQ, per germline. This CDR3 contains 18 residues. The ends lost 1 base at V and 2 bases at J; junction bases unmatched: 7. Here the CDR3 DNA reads TGTGCCAGCAGCTTAGAACTGGGACTAGCGGGCCCCACAGATACGCAGTATTTT. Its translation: CASSLELGLAGPTDTQYF.

CDR3 amino acids: CASTHGPEQETQYF. The CDR3 nucleotides read TGTGCCAGCACCCACGGACCAGAACAAGAGACCCAGTACTTC. This chain links TRBV7-9 with TRBJ2-5; D unclear. V was pared by 7 bases and J by 2 bases, with 14 bases between. Germline CDR1 SEHNR, CDR2 FQNEAQ (reference sequence). The CDR3 runs 14 residues.

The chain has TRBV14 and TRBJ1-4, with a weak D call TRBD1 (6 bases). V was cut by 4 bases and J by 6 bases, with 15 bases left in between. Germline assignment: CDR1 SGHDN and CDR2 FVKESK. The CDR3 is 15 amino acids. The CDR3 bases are TGTGCCAGCAGCCTACTTTGGGGGGCCGATGAAAAACTGTTTTTT. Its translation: CASSLLWGADEKLFF.

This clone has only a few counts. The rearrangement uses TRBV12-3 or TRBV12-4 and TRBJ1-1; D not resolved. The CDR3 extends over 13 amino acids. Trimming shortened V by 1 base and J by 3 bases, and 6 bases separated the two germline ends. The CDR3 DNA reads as TGTGCCAGCAGTTTAGTGCAGGACACTGAAGCTTTCTTT. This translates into CASSLVQDTEAFF.

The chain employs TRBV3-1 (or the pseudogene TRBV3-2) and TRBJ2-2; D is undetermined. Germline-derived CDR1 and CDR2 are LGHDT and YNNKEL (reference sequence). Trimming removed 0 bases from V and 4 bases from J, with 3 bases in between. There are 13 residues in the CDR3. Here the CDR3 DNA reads TGTGCCAGCAGCCAAGAAGGCACCGGGGAGCTGTTTTTT. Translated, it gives CASSQEGTGELFF.

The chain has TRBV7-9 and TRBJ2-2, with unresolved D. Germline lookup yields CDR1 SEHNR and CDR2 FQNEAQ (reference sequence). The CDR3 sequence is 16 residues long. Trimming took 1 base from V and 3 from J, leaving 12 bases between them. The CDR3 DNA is TGTGCCAGCAGCTTAGAGATCCAGATCGACACCGGGGAGCTGTTTTTT. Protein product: CASSLEIQIDTGELFF.

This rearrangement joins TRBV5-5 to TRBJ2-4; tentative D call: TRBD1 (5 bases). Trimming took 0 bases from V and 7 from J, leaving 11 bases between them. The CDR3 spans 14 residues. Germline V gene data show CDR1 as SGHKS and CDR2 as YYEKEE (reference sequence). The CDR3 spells CASSLEQDGNIQYF. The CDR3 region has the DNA TGTGCCAGCAGCTTGGAACAGGACGGCAACATTCAGTACTTC.

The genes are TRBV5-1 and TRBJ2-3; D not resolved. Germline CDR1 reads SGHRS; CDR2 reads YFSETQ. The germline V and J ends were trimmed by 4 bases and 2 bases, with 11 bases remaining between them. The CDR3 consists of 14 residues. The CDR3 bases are TGCGCCAGCAGCACGATCCGGGCCACAGATACGCAGTATTTT. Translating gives CASSTIRATDTQYF.

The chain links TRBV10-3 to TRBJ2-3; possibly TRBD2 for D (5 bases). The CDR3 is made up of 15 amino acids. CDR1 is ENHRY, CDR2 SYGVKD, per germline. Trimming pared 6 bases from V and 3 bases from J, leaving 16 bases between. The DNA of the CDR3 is TGTGCCATCAGCAGGACTGACGGGTTGACAGATACGCAGTATTTT. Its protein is CAISRTDGLTDTQYF.

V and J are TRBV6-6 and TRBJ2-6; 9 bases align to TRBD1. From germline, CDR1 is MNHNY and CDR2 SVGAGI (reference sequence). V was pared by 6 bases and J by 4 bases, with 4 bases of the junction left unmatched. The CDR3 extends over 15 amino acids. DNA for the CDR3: TGTGCCAGCAGACAACAGGGGGCAGGGGCCAACGTCCTGACTTTC. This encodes CASRQQGAGANVLTF.

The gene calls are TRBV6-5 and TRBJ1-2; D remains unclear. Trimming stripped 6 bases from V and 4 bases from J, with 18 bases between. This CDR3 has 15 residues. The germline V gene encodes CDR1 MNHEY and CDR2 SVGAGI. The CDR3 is CASSPTSTSRYGYTF. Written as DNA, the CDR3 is TGTGCCAGCAGCCCGACCTCGACGTCCCGCTATGGCTACACCTTC.

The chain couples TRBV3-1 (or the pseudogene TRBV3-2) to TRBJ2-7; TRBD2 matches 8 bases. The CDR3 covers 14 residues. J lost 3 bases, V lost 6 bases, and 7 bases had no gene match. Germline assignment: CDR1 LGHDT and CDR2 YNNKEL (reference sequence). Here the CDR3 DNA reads TGTGCCAGCAGTCGGGACGGGGGGGACTACGAGCAGTACTTC. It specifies CASSRDGGDYEQYF.

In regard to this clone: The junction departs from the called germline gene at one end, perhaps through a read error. The CDR3 is CASSYDAGSSEQYF. The CDR3 nucleotides are TGTGCCAGCAGTTACGACGCGGGGTCCTCCGAGCAGTACTTC. V usage is TRBV6-5 and J usage is TRBJ2-7; a possible D gene is TRBD2 (6 bases). The germline V gene encodes CDR1 MNHEY and CDR2 SVGAGI. The CDR3 spans 14 residues.